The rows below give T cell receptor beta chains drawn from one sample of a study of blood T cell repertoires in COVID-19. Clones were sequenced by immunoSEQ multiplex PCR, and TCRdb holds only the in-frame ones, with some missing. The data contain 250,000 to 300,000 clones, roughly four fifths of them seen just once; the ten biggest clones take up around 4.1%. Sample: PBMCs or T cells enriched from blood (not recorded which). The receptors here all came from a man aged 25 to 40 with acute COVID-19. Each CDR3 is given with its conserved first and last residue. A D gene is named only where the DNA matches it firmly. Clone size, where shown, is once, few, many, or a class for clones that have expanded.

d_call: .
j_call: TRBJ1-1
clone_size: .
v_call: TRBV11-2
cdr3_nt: TGTGCCAGCAGCCTACCCCCGCAGGGGCAAAACACTGAAGCTTTCTTT
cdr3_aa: CASSLPPQGQNTEAFF

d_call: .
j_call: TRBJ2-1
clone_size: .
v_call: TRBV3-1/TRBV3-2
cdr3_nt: TGTGCCAGCAGCCTCTTGAGTTCCTACAATGAGCAGTTCTTC
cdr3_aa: CASSLLSSYNEQFF

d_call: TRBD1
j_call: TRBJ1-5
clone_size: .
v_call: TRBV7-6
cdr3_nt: TGTGCCAGCAGCTTACATGGGACAGGAGACCATCGGGCCTATAGCAATCAGCCCCAGCATTTT
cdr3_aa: CASSLHGTGDHRAYSNQPQHF

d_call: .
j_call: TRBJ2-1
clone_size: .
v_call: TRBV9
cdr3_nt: TGTGCCAGCAGCCCCCGTGGAGGGGACTCATTGGGTGAGCAGTTCTTC
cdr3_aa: CASSPRGGDSLGEQFF

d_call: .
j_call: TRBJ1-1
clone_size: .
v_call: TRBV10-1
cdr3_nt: TGCGCCAGCAGTGAGCGTTTAGGGGCCTTGAACACTGAAGCTTTCTTT
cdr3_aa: CASSERLGALNTEAFF

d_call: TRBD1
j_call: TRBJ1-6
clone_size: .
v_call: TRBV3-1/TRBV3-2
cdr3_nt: TGTGCCAGCAGCCGGACAGGGCGATCACCCCTCCACTTT
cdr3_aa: CASSRTGRSPLHF

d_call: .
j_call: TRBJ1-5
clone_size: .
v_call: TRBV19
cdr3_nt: TGTGCCAGTCACGGGGCCGGGGGTCAGCCCCAGCATTTT
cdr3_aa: CASHGAGGQPQHF

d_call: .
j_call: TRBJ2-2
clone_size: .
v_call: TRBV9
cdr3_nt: TGTGCCAGCAGCGTAGTTAGTAGCGGATACACCGGGGAGCTGTTTTTT
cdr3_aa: CASSVVSSGYTGELFF

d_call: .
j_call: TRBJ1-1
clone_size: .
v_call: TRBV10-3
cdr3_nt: TGTGCCATCAGTGAGTCGGGGGGTAGCGGTGTGGCTTTCTTT
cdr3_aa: CAISESGGSGVAFF

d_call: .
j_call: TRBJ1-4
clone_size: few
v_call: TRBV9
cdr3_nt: TGTGCCAGCAGCGCCTTGGGGGGGTATAATGAAAAACTGTTTTTT
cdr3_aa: CASSALGGYNEKLFF

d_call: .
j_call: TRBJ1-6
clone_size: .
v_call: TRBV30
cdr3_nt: TGTGCCTGGGCTCGGGAAGGGTCACCCCTCCACTTT
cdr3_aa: CAWAREGSPLHF

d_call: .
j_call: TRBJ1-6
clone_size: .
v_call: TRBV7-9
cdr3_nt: TGTGCCAGCAGCTTAGTCCAGGCCTATAATTCACCCCTCCACTTT
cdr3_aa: CASSLVQAYNSPLHF

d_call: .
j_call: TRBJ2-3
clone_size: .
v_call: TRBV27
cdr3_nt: TGTGCCAGCAGTTCCTCAACAGGGAGGGCAGATACGCAGTATTTT
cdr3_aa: CASSSSTGRADTQYF

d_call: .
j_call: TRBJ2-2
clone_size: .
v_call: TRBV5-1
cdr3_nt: TGTGCCAGCAGCTTGTTGGCCAGCGCAGCATACACCGGGGAGCTGTTTTTT
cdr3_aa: CASSLLASAAYTGELFF

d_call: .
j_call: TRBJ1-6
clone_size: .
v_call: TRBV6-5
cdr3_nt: TGTGCCAGCAGTTACTCGTCCCCGGATAATTCACCCCTCCACTTT
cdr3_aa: CASSYSSPDNSPLHF

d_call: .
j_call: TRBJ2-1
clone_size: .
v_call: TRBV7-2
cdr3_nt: TGTGCCACCACGAGACGACAGACCAATGAGCAGTTCTTC
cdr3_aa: CATTRRQTNEQFF

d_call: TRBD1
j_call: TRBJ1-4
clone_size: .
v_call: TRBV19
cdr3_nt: TGTGCCAGTAGTATGATCCCCGGGACAGTATGGAAACTGTTTTTT
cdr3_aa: CASSMIPGTVWKLFF

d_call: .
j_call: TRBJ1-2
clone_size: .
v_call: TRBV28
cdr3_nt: TGTGCCAGCAGTCCGCACAGGACGGCGAACTATGGCTACACCTTC
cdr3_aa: CASSPHRTANYGYTF

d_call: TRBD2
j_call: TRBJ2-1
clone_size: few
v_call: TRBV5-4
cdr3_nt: TGTGCCAGCAGCGCTGACTCGGGACTAGCCTACAATGAGCAGTTCTTC
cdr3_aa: CASSADSGLAYNEQFF

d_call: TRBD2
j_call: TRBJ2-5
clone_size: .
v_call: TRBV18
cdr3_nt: TGTGCCAGCTCACCACGGGGGGGACTCCAAGAGACCCAGTACTTC
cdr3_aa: CASSPRGGLQETQYF

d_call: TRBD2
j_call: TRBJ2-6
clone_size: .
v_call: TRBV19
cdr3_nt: TGTGCCAGTAGTGCTAGCGGGCGGGGAGGGGCCAACGTCCTGACTTTC
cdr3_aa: CASSASGRGGANVLTF

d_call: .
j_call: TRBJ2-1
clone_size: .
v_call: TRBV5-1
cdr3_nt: TGTGCCAGCAGTCATGTTAATGAGCAGTTCTTC
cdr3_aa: CASSHVNEQFF

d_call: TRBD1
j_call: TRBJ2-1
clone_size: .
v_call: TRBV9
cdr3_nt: TGTGCCAGCAGCGTGGTACAGGGGGTTAACAATGAGCAGTTCTTC
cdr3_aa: CASSVVQGVNNEQFF

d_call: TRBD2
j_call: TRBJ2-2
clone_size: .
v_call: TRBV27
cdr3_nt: TGTGCCAGCAGTAGGCTAGCGGGAGGAAGCACCGGGGAGCTGTTTTTT
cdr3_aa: CASSRLAGGSTGELFF

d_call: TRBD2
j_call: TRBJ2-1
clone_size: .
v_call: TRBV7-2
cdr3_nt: TGTGCCAGCAGCCCCGCCACAGCGGGAGGGAAGAATGAGCAGTTCTTC
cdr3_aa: CASSPATAGGKNEQFF

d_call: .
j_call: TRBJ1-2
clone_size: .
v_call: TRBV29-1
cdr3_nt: TGCAGCGTTGATGGGGCACTTGGCTATGGCTACACCTTC
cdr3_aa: CSVDGALGYGYTF

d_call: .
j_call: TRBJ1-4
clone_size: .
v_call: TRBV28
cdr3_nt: TGTGCCAGCAGCTCCGAGGGTGCAACTAATGAAAAACTGTTTTTT
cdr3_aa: CASSSEGATNEKLFF

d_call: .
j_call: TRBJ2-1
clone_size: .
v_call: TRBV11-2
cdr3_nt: TGTGCCAGCAGCCTAACCGACAATGAGCAGTTCTTC
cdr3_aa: CASSLTDNEQFF

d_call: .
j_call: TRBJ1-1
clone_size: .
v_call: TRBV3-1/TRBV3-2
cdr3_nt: TGTGCCAGCAGCCAAGTTCAGAACACTGAAGCTTTCTTT
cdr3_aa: CASSQVQNTEAFF

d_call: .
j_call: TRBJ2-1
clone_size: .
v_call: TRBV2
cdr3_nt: TGTGCCAGCACGGTTGATAGTGATGAGCAGTTCTTC
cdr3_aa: CASTVDSDEQFF

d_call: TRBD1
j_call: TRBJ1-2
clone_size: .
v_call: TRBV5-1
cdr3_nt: TGTGCCAGCAGCTCAGGATCGACAGGGAATCACTATGGCTACACCTTC
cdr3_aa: CASSSGSTGNHYGYTF

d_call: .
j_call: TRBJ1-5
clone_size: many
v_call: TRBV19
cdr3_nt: TGTGCCAGTAGTATACTTTTCCAGCCCCAGCATTTT
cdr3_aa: CASSILFQPQHF

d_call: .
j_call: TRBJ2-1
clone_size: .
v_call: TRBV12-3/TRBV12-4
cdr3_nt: TGTGCCAGCACCAAACCTACGTACAATGAGCAGTTCTTC
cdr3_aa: CASTKPTYNEQFF

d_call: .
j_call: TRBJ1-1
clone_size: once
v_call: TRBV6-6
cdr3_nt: TGTGCCAGCAGAAGACAGTCTGAAGCTTTCTTT
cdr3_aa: CASRRQSEAFF

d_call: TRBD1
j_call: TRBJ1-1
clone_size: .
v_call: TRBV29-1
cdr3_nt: TGCAGCGTTGGCACAGGGGAGTATACTGAAGCTTTCTTT
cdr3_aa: CSVGTGEYTEAFF

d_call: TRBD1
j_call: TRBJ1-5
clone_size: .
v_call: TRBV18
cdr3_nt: TGTGCCAGCTCAGCGGGACAGCATAGCAATCAGCCCCAGCATTTT
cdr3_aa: CASSAGQHSNQPQHF

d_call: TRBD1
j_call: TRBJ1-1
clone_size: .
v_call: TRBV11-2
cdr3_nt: TGTGCCAGCAGCTTGGGACAGGGGAAGAGGGGCACTGAAGCTTTCTTT
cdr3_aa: CASSLGQGKRGTEAFF

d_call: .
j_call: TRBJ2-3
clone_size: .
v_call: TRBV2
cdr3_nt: TGTGCCAGCAGGACGAGCGGAATCAGCACAGATACGCAGTATTTT
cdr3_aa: CASRTSGISTDTQYF

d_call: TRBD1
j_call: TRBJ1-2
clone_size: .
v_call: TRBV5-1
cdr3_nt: TGCGCCAGCAGCTTGTCGACAGGGGGTTCCTATGGCTACACCTTC
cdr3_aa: CASSLSTGGSYGYTF

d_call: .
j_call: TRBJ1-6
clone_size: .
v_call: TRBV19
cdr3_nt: TGTGCCAGTAGTATTGGCGTCAGGGGTACGGATTCACCCCTCCACTTT
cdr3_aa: CASSIGVRGTDSPLHF

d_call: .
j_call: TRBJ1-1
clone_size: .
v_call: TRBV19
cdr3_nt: TGTGCCAGTAGTTACGGGTACGGGGATTGGACTGAAGCTTTCTTT
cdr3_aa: CASSYGYGDWTEAFF

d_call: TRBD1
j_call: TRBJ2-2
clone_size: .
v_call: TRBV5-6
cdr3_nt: TGTGCCAGCAGCGTCGGGACAGGGTTTAACGGGGAGCTGTTTTTT
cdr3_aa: CASSVGTGFNGELFF

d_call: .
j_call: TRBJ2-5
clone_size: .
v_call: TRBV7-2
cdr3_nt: TGTGCCAGCAGCTCCTTGTTTCCGGAGACCCAGTACTTC
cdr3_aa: CASSSLFPETQYF

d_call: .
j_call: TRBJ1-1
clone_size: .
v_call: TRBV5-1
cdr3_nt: TGCGCCAGCAGCTTCACGGGGACAAGCTTGAACACTGAAGCTTTCTTT
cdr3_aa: CASSFTGTSLNTEAFF